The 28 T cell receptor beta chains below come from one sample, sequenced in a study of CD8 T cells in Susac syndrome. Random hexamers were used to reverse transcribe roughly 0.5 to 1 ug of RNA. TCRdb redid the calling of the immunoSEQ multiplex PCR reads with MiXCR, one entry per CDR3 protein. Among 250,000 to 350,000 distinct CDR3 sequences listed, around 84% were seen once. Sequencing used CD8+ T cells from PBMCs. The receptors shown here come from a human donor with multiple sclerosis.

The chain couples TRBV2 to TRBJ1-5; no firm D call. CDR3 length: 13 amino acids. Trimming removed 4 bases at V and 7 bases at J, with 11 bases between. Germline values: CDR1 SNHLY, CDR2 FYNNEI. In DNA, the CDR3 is TGTGCCAGCAGTGTGGCAGCTGTCCAGCCCCAGCATTTT. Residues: CASSVAAVQPQHF.

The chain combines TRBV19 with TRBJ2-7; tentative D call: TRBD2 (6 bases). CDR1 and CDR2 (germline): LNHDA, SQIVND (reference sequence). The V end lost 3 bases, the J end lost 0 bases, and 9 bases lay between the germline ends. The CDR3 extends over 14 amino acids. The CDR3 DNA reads TGTGCCAGTAGTATGGGGAGGTTCTCCTACGAGCAGTACTTC. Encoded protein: CASSMGRFSYEQYF.

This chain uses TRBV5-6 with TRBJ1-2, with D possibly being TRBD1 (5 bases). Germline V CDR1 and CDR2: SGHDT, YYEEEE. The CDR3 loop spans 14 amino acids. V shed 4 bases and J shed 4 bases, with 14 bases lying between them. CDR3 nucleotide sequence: TGTGCCAGCAGCCCACAGACAGAGTTCTATGGCTACACCTTC. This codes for CASSPQTEFYGYTF. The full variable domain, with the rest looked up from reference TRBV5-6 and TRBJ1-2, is DAGVTQSPTHLIKTRGQQVTLRCSPKSGHDTVSWYQQALGQGPQFIFQYYEEEERQRGNFPDRFSGHQFPNYSSELNVNALLLGDSALYLCASSPQTEFYGYTFGSGTRLTVV.

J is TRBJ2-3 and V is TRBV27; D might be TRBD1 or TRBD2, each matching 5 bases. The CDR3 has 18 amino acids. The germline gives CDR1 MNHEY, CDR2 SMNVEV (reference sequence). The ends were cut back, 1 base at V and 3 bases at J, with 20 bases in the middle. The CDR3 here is CASSLLSSGTGKTDTQYF. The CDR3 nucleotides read TGTGCCAGCAGTTTATTGTCCTCCGGGACGGGAAAAACAGATACGCAGTATTTT.

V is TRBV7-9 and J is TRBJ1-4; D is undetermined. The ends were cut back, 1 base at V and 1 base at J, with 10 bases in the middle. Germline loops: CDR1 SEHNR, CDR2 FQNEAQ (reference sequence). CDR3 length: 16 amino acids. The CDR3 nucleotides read TGTGCCAGCAGCTTAGGATATCGGGTAACTAATGAAAAACTGTTTTTT. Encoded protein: CASSLGYRVTNEKLFF.

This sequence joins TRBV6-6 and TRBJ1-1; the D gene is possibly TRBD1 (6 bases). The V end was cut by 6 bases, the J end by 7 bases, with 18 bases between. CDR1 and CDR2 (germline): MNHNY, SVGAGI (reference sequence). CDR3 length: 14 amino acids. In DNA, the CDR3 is TGTGCCAGCAGCGAGAGGGGGACCCTCCTTGAAGCTTTCTTT. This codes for CASSERGTLLEAFF.

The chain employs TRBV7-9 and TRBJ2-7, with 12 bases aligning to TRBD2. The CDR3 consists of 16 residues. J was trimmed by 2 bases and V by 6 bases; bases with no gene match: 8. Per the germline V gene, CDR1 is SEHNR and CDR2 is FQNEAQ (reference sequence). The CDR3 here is CASSPPGLAGPYEQYF. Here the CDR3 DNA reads TGTGCCAGCAGTCCGCCGGGACTAGCGGGTCCCTACGAGCAGTACTTC.

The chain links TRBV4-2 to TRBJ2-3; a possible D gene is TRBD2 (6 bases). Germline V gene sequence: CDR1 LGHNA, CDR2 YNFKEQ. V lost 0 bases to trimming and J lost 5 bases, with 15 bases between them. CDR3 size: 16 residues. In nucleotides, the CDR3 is TGTGCCAGCAGCCAAGATCTGGAGGGCCTGGGAGATACGCAGTATTTT. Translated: CASSQDLEGLGDTQYF.

As DNA, the CDR3 is TGTGCCTGGAGTTACGGTAGCGGGGCCTACGAGCAGTACTTC. This gives the protein CAWSYGSGAYEQYF. The V call is TRBV30, the J call TRBJ2-7, with TRBD2 matching over 8 bases. The ends lost 2 bases at V and 2 bases at J; junction bases unmatched: 5. The length of the CDR3 is 14 residues. CDR1 and CDR2 (germline): GTSNPN, SVGIG (reference sequence).

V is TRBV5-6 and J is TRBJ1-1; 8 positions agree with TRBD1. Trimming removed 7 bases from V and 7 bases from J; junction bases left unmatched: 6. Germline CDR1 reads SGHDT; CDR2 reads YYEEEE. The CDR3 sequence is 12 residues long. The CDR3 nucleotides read TGTGCCAGCGTTGACAGGGGTAATGAAGCTTTCTTT. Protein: CASVDRGNEAFF.

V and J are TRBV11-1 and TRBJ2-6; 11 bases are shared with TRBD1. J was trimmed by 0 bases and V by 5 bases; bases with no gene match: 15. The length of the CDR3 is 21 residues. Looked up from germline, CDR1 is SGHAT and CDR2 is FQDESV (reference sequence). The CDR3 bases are TGTGCCAGCAGCCCACGTCCCGGGACAGGGGGGGTCGGCTCTGGGGCCAACGTCCTGACTTTC. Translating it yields CASSPRPGTGGVGSGANVLTF.

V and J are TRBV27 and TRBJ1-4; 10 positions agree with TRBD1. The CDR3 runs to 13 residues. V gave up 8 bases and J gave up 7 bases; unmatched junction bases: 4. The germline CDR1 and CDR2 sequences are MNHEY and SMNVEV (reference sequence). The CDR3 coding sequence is TGTGCCAGCGGGGACAGGGGTGGTGAAAAACTGTTTTTT. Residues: CASGDRGGEKLFF.

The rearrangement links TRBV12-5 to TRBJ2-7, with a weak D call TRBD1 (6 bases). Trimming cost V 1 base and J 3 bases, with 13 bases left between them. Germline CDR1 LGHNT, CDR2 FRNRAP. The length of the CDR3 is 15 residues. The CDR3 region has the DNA TGTGCTAGTGGTTTGGCCGTCGGACAGCACTACGAGCAGTACTTC. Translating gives CASGLAVGQHYEQYF. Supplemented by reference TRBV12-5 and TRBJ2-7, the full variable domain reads DARVTQTPRHKVTEMGQEVTMRCQPILGHNTVFWYRQTMMQGLELLAYFRNRAPLDDSGMPKDRFSAEMPDATLATLKIQPSEPRDSAVYFCASGLAVGQHYEQYFGPGTRLTVT.

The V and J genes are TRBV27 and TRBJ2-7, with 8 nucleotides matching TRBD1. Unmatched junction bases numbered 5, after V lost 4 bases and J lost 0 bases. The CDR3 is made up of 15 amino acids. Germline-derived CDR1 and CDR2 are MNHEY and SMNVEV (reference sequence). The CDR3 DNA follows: TGTGCCAGCAGTTATGTTGGGACAGGCTCCTACGAGCAGTACTTC. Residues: CASSYVGTGSYEQYF.

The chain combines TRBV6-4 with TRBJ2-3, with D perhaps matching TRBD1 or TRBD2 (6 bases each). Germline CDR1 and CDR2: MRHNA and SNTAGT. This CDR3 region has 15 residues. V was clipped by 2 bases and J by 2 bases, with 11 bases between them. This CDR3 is CASSDAGHHTDTQYF. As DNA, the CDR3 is TGTGCCAGCAGTGACGCGGGACACCACACAGATACGCAGTATTTT.

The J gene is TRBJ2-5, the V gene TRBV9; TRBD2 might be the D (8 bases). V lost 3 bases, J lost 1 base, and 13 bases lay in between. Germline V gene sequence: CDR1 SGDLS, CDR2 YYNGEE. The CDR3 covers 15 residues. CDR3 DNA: TGTGCCAGCAGCGCGGGAGGGGGCACCCAAGAGACCCAGTACTTC. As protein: CASSAGGGTQETQYF.

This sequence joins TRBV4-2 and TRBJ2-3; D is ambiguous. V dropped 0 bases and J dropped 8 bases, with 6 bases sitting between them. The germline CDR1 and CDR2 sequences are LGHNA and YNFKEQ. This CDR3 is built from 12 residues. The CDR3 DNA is TGTGCCAGCAGCCAAGACGCTATTACGCAGTATTTT. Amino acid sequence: CASSQDAITQYF.

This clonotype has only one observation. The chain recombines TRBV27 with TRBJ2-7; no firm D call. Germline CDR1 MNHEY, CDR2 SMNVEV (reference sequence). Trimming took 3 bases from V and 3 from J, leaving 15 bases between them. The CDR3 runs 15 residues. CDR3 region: CASSLLNSRGYEQYF. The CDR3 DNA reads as TGTGCCAGCAGTTTGTTAAACAGCCGAGGCTACGAGCAGTACTTC.

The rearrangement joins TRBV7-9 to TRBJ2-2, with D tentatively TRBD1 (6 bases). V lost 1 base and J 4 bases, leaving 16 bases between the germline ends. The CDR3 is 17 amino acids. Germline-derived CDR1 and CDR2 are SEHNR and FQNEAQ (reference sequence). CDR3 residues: CASSLGDGGQTTGELFF. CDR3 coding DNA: TGTGCCAGCAGCTTAGGGGATGGAGGACAGACCACCGGGGAGCTGTTTTTT.

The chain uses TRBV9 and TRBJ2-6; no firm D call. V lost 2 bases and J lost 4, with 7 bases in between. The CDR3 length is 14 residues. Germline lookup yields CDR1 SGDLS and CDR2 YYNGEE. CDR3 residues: CASSVAVGANVLTF. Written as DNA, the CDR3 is TGTGCCAGCAGCGTTGCGGTGGGGGCCAACGTCCTGACTTTC.

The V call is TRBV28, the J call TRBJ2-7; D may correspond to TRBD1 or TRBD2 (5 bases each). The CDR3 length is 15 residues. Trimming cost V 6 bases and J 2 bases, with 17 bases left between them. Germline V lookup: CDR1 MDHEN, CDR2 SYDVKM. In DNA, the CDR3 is TGTGCCAGCAGATCCACCGGGACGGAGACCTACGAGCAGTACTTC. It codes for CASRSTGTETYEQYF. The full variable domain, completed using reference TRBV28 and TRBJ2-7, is DVKVTQSSRYLVKRTGEKVFLECVQDMDHENMFWYRQDPGLGLRLIYFSYDVKMKEKGDIPEGYSVSREKKERFSLILESASTNQTSMYLCASRSTGTETYEQYFGPGTRLTVT.

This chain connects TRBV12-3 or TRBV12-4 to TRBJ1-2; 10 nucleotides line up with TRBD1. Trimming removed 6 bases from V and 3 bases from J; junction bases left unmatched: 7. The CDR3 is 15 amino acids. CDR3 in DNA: TGTGCCAGCAGGGAACGGGACAGGGGAGACTATGGCTACACCTTC. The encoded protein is CASRERDRGDYGYTF.

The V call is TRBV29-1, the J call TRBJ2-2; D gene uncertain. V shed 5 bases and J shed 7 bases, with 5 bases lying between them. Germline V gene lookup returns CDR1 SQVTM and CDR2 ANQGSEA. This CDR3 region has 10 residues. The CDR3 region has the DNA TGCAGCGTTTTTAACGGGGAGCTGTTTTTT. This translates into CSVFNGELFF.

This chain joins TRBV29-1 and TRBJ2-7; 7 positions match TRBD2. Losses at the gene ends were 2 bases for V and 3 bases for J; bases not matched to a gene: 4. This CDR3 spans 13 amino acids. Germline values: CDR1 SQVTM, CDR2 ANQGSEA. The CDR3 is CSVEPSSGYEQYF. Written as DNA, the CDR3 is TGCAGCGTTGAACCTTCTAGCGGCTACGAGCAGTACTTC.

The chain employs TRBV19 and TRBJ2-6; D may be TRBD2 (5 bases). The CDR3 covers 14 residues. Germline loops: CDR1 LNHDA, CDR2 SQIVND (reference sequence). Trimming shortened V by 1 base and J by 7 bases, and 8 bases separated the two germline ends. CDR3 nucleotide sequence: TGTGCCAGTAGTATAGCTCGGGAAGCCAACGTCCTGACTTTC. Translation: CASSIAREANVLTF.

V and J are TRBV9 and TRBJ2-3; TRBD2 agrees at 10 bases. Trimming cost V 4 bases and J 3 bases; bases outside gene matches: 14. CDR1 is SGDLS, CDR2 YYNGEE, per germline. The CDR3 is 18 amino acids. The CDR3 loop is CASSLPRLAGIETDTQYF. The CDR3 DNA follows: TGTGCCAGCAGCTTACCCCGACTAGCGGGCATTGAGACAGATACGCAGTATTTT.

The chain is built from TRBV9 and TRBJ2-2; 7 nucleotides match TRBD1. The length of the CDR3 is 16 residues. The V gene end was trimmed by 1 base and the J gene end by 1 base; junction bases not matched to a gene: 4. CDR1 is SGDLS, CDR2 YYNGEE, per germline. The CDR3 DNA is TGTGCCAGCAGCGTAAAGCGGACAGGGAACACCGGGGAGCTGTTTTTT. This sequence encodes CASSVKRTGNTGELFF.

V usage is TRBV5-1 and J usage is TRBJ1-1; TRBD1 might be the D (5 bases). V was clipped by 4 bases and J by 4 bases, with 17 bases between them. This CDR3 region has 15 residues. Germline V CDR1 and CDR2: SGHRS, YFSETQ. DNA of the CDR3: TGCGCCAGCAGCCCGTGGAGGGGTCGGGGCACTGAAGCTTTCTTT. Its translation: CASSPWRGRGTEAFF.